This TCR beta chain was obtained from a study of OX40 agonist ivuxolimab in advanced cancers. Study-wide background: Averaging around 60 years in age, with a range of roughly 20 to 79, the cohort was more than 75% male. Study findings and constraints: CD4+ T cells averaged fewer expanded clones than CD8+ T cells.

This table comes from immunoSEQ multiplex PCR, and its TCRdb copy is limited to in-frame clones, with some not included. The sample carries tens of thousands of clones, roughly 94% recorded once. For this clone: As yet, its antigen is unknown.

CDR1 GTSNPN and CDR2 SVGIG come from the germline V gene (reference sequence). V lost 2 bases and J 9 bases, leaving 11 bases between the germline ends. The CDR3 length is 12 residues. The TCR comes from an adult with an advanced solid tumor such as melanoma, head and neck, liver or kidney cancer. The chain combines TRBV30 with TRBJ2-1; no clear D. This specimen consisted of CD4+ or CD8+ T cells sorted from blood, obtained in a trial of the OX40 agonist ivuxolimab. CDR3 DNA sequence: TGTGCCTGGAGTTGGAGTAGCACTGAGCAGTTCTTC. It codes for CAWSWSSTEQFF.